A selection of T cell receptor beta chains follows, all from one sample in a study of tumor and adjacent non-tumor tissue in lung cancer. TCRdb reanalysed the multiplex PCR reads using MiXCR and keeps one entry per CDR3 protein. The repertoire consists of 90,000 to 100,000 distinct CDR3 sequences, with about 80% occurring once and the leading ten covering more than 30%. The specimen was distant non-tumor lung tissue. Every receptor here comes from a man in his 60s with small cell lung cancer. CDR3s include the opening cysteine and the closing phenylalanine or tryptophan. The order of the fields is CDR3 protein, V gene, clone size. The size of a clone is reported for some rows only, either as once, few or many, or as a class for expanded clones.

CASSYGSASSTDTQYF	TRBV6-5	-
CGVDSAVHGYTF	TRBV29-1	-
CAGGVSTAKNTEAFF	TRBV6-1	-
CASNQDTGQGTGTGELFF	TRBV4-1	-
CSASRQVQTSIYNEQFF	TRBV20-1	few
CVSSSGGSTGSPLHF	TRBV12-3/TRBV12-4	-
CVRSYSNQPQHF	TRBV13	-
CSVRGVAGGYNEQFF	TRBV20-1	-
CASSLVQGARYDQYF	TRBV11-3	-
CSARERDRSLELFF	TRBV20-1	-
CASSAYLTGFSNQPQHF	TRBV7-8	many
CASKLDSVYEKLFF	TRBV6-2/TRBV6-3	-
CASSFPGRNTEAFF	TRBV5-6	-
CASSLGPDSYNGQFF	TRBV5-4	-
CASSLECRLEAFF	TRBV11-2	-
CASSLVGTIEAFF	TRBV5-5	once
CASSSPGQGNTEAFF	TRBV5-4	-
CVSTLGTEQNEQFF	TRBV12-3/TRBV12-4	-
CAIARQRPLNYGYNF	TRBV6-1	-
CASSPGFSADKQYF	TRBV11-2	once
CASSQVGPYEQYF	TRBV11-2	-
CASSYYGGVNNEQFF	TRBV6-5	-
CASSLGAAQSSYKTQFF	TRBV11-2	once
CASSRGLERTRYF	TRBV19	-
CASSYGWSNEQFF	TRBV6-6	-
CTWSTGGEARKFF	TRBV30	once
CASSLERLYEQYF	TRBV4-1	-
CARVSKGQGHEKLFF	TRBV11-3	-
CAGSYNGGMAYGYTF	TRBV6-5	-
CSADISGTNVLSF	TRBV29-1	-
CASSLTYGEQYF	TRBV11-2	-
CASSEPRGGSTEASF	TRBV6-1	-
CSVGTYGYTF	TRBV29-1	once
CSARDWESGGRGGEETQYF	TRBV20-1	many
CASSLWYDRNNEQFF	TRBV11-2	-
CANSPDRGDGSSQPQHF	TRBV12-3/TRBV12-4	-
CASCYSGLAGDNANIQYF	TRBV6-2/TRBV6-3	-
CTSSQARQGNTEAFF	TRBV4-1	-
CASSMVSGIANTEAFF	TRBV5-6	-
CASSTIGTGEITEVFF	TRBV28	-
CASSLHSAYEQYF	TRBV11-3	few
CATRGHDNSPLHF	TRBV6-1	once
CASTFRRGPNYGYTF	TRBV5-6	-
CASGRGPGGSYNEQFF	TRBV12-5	-
CATSQHRATYEQYF	TRBV6-5	-
CSARDAPRGTDTQYF	TRBV20-1	many
CASSLFSRANVLNF	TRBV12-3/TRBV12-4	-
CSASGASGGYEQFF	TRBV20-1	-
CASSSHQGANYDCTF	TRBV12-3/TRBV12-4	-
CANSQERGVATGELFF	TRBV4-2	once
CSASFFRREASYEQYF	TRBV20-1	-
CARSRGKQETQYF	TRBV6-6	-
CASSWGPKRGLNEQFF	TRBV13	-
CASSYSGGAPRGTQYF	TRBV6-5	-
CASSFFGVKEKLFF	TRBV12-3/TRBV12-4	-
CASSEEEGAYNELFF	TRBV6-1	-
CARSQAMRGTDSYEQYF	TRBV4-1	-